What follows describes a single TCR beta chain. This clone's antigen is unknown. Qualities for individual bases were not recorded, and no much larger clone is one base off. TCRbeta CDR3 regions were amplified from genomic DNA by means of the immunoSEQ Assay, a bias-controlled multiplex PCR. In the source study's methods: The number of nucleated cells in each sample was estimated from the amplification of reference gene primers within the assay. To quantify the absolute abundance of each unique TCRbeta CDR3 rearrangement, sequence reads were collapsed and filtered. Productive Simpson clonality was computed per sample as the square root of Simpson's diversity index over productive rearrangements. Imported from immuneACCESS, the table was reduced by TCRdb to in-frame sequences with V and J called. These copies leave out some clones; in studies compared against another copy, an unresolved V gene accounts for under half, and the cause of the remainder is not known. Clonal size and the V and J genes are those of that table, whereas D and trimming came from the DNA. The sample table holds fewer than 250,000 clones, of which 80% to 90% were seen once. The ten largest clones add up to about 3.8% of the sample.

In the prospective study, participants were roughly 18 to 95 years old, resided in about two dozen geographic areas of the United States, and were enrolled through a virtual design. In the prospective study, participants were assigned to cohorts based on the clinical history participants reported in a screening survey and a study questionnaire. In the prospective study, whole blood, serum and a nasopharyngeal or oropharyngeal swab were collected from each participant by mobile phlebotomists. Additional blood draws and questionnaires over an approximately 2-month period could optionally be provided by prospective study participants. Before DNA extraction, blood samples from the prospective study were shipped at room temperature or frozen. This sample is part of a study of blood T cell repertoires in COVID-19 (dated by TCRdb to 2019 to 2021). About the investigation overall: Samples from collaborators originated in the United States, Italy and Spain and spanned both the acute and convalescent phases of COVID-19. The samples were drawn from two sources: the first 160 participants of the ongoing ImmuneRACE study, and fewer than 1,500 subjects contributed by 6 global collaborators. A freely available public database, intended as a resource for researchers studying the immune response to SARS-CoV-2, is where the repertoires were released. Subjects who had been exposed to COVID-19, were actively infected with it, or had recovered from it provided the deeply sampled blood TCRbeta repertoires that made up the dataset. The prospective study material was composed of cDNA or gDNA derived from T cells, B-cell-depleted T cells, or PBMCs. Where available, HLA class I and class II types were taken from metadata supplied by the sample provider and were not determined by assay-based typing. Sample metadata almost always included a de-identified subject ID, COVID-19 status, age in years and sex. Study-level results and caveats: Clinical and demographic metadata were provided uncurated, with the amount varying by source and participant.

The germline V end is reduced by 5 bases and the J end by 1 base; junction bases left unmatched: 5. The CDR3 runs 16 residues from the cysteine to the phenylalanine. Only the CDR3 region is kept as DNA, spanning 48 bases read in frame from base 1. From the germline V gene, CDR1 is MDHEN and CDR2 is SYDVKM. The sequence was obtained from a woman aged 35 to 49 with acute COVID-19. The sequence joins TRBV28 to TRBJ2-2; 9 bases in the middle match TRBD2. Sequencing used PBMCs or T cells enriched from blood (not recorded which). Read as DNA, the sequence is TGTGCCAGCAGTCCTCGACTAGCGGTGAACACCGGGGAGCTGTTTTTT. This codes for CASSPRLAVNTGELFF.